The 8 T cell receptor beta chains below all came from one sample that was sequenced in a study of Ad26.COV2.S vaccination and SARS-CoV-2 variants. Treatment indicated: about 20 received Ad26.COV2.S at low or high dose, single or two shots; about five received placebo; per-sample allocation not given. The investigators took samples on day 63 after the first vaccine or placebo injection. Clones were read by immunoSEQ multiplex PCR, and TCRdb kept only the in-frame ones, dropping some. The sample records hundreds of thousands of clones, about 91% being singletons. Specimen: peripheral blood, collected in a trial of Ad26.COV2.S vaccine versus placebo. The receptor source for this set is a person aged 18-60 years who received the Ad26.COV2.S COVID-19 vaccine or a placebo.

The V and J genes are TRBV5-1 and TRBJ1-2; D gene unclear. The CDR3 has 13 residues. Trimming took 0 bases from V and 6 from J, leaving 9 bases between them. CDR1 is SGHRS and CDR2 is YFSETQ in the germline V gene. The CDR3 sequence: CASSLALHDGYTF. CDR3 sequence (DNA): TGCGCCAGCAGCTTGGCCCTGCATGATGGCTACACCTTC.

The chain couples TRBV6-1 to TRBJ2-7, with D unclear. CDR3 size: 15 residues. Germline loops: CDR1 MNHNS, CDR2 SASEGT. The V gene lost 2 bases and the J gene lost 1 base, with 12 bases spanning the gap. DNA of the CDR3: TGTGCCAGCAGTGAATTCTCCTTAAAATCCTACGAGCAGTACTTC. Translation gives CASSEFSLKSYEQYF.

This clone came up once. This chain links TRBV29-1 with TRBJ1-1; TRBD1 matches 7 bases. The CDR3 has 13 amino acids. V lost 6 bases and J lost 5; bases outside the gene matches: 9. Looked up from germline, CDR1 is SQVTM and CDR2 is ANQGSEA. The CDR3: CSVAQGSGTEAFF. For the CDR3, the DNA is TGCAGCGTCGCACAGGGGAGTGGTACTGAAGCTTTCTTT.

The chain carries TRBV12-3 or TRBV12-4 and TRBJ1-4; 7 nucleotides align to TRBD1. The CDR3 spans 13 residues. The V gene end was trimmed by 4 bases and the J gene end by 8 bases; junction bases not matched to a gene: 4. CDR3 sequence: CASSYRQGEKLFF. The CDR3, as DNA: TGTGCCAGCAGTTATCGACAGGGCGAAAAACTGTTTTTT.

This clone came up a few times. The rearrangement links TRBV2 to TRBJ1-1; D not certain. CDR1 and CDR2 (germline): SNHLY, FYNNEI. CDR3 size: 13 residues. V lost 6 bases and J 0 bases, leaving 8 bases between the germline ends. CDR3 amino acids: CASSLPLNTEAFF. The CDR3 region has the DNA TGTGCCAGCAGCCTACCATTGAACACTGAAGCTTTCTTT.

The CDR3 DNA follows: TGTGCCAGCAGTTTAGAGGGTCAGGGCCTCGGAAACACCATATATTTT. Residues: CASSLEGQGLGNTIYF. The J gene is TRBJ1-3, the V gene TRBV27, with TRBD1 as a possible D gene (5 bases). With 2 bases removed from V and 4 bases from J, the gap between germline ends came to 15 bases. CDR1 and CDR2 from the germline V gene are MNHEY and SMNVEV (reference sequence). The CDR3 contains 16 residues.

The chain combines TRBV13 with TRBJ2-7; 16 nucleotides agree with TRBD2. CDR3 length: 21 residues. Trimming took 5 bases from V and 3 from J; bases not matched to a gene: 19. The V gene's germline CDR1 is PRHDT and CDR2 FYEKMQ (reference sequence). Here the CDR3 reads CASSGHSGTSGREGANYEQYV. CDR3 bases: TGTGCCAGCAGCGGGCATTCCGGGACTAGCGGGAGGGAGGGGGCGAACTACGAGCAGTACGTC.

The chain couples TRBV7-9 to TRBJ2-5, with 7 bases identical to TRBD1. J gave up 3 bases and V 4 bases, and 5 bases lay outside the gene matches. The germline V gene encodes CDR1 SEHNR and CDR2 FQNEAQ (reference sequence). This CDR3 is built from 14 residues. The CDR3 nucleotides are TGTGCCAGCAGCTGGGGACAGAACAAAGAGACCCAGTACTTC. Its translation: CASSWGQNKETQYF.